This T cell receptor beta chain was profiled in a study of blood T cell repertoires in COVID-19. As for the study in general: PBMCs, B-cell-depleted T cells, or T cells provided the cDNA or gDNA that made up the material.

A remark on this clone: No DNA is shown, since the ends of the CDR3 on it are uncertain; the CDR3 is the one TCRdb lists.

Methods used by the authors: For nucleated cells, counts were estimated from reference gene primer amplification. The table came from immunoSEQ multiplex PCR; TCRdb's copy has only in-frame clones and leaves some out. That table is the source of V, J and clone size, and D and trimming were worked out from the DNA. The table records roughly 250,000 clones, around 85% of them present only once. In germline, CDR1 is MRHNA, CDR2 SNTAGT. Inclusive of both ends, the CDR3 amounts to 12 amino acids. The receptor was isolated from a woman aged 60-75 years with active or convalescent COVID-19. Input material: peripheral blood. The rearrangement joins TRBV6-4 to TRBJ1-2. CDR3 loop: CASSDFRGGYTF.